This T cell receptor beta chain was sequenced during a study of T cell responses to AZD1222 COVID-19 vaccine. Concerning this clone: As yet, its antigen is unknown.

General study results and limits: It should be noted that donors were predominantly white British and more often female, and clonal diversity was possibly underestimated. Vaccine-associated CD4 TCRs ranged over spike, dominating at 160-218 and 743-854.

The CDR3 extends over 14 amino acids. J was trimmed by 6 bases and V by 3 bases; bases with no gene match: 5. The germline gives CDR1 MNHNS, CDR2 SASEGT. The protocol was immunoSEQ multiplex PCR, while the TCRdb copy is restricted to in-frame clones and leaves out a portion. The table records 95,000 to 150,000 clones, approximately 90% of them present only once. This sequence was found in an adult in good health. The chain links TRBV6-1 to TRBJ2-1; 7 bases are shared with TRBD2. The material was peripheral blood, obtained on day 0 of AZD1222 vaccination. The CDR3 DNA reads TGTGCCAGCAGTGAGCGGGGGTCGGGCAATGAGCAGTTCTTC. Protein sequence: CASSERGSGNEQFF.